This is a list of T cell receptor beta chains from one sample in a study of blood T cell repertoires in COVID-19. Sequencing was performed with immunoSEQ multiplex PCR; in TCRdb, only in-frame clones are kept and a portion is missing. The table lists under 250,000 clones, 70% to 90% of them singletons. The sample taken for sequencing was peripheral blood. These receptors all come from a man in his fifties with COVID-19, enrolled during active disease. Each CDR3 is given with its conserved first and last residue. A D gene is named only where the DNA matches it firmly. A clone size is listed for some rows: how often the clone was seen (once, few, many), or a class if it is expanded.

>TRBD1|TRBV9|TRBJ2-2|once
TGTGCCAGCAGCGCCATGGGACAGATAGCGAACACCGGGGAGCTGTTTTTT
CASSAMGQIANTGELFF
>-|TRBV7-2|TRBJ2-3|-
TGTGCCAGCAGCTTTCCCGGAGTCACAGATACGCAGTATTTT
CASSFPGVTDTQYF
>TRBD1|TRBV28|TRBJ2-2|-
TGTGCCAGCAGGGACAGGGGGTGGAACACCGGGGAGCTGTTTTTT
CASRDRGWNTGELFF
>TRBD2|TRBV20-1|TRBJ2-5|-
TGCAGTGCTAGTCCTAGCGGGTCATACCAAGAGACCCAGTACTTC
CSASPSGSYQETQYF
>TRBD1|TRBV12-3/TRBV12-4|TRBJ1-4|-
TGTGCCAGCAGACCGGGACAGGGCGAAAAACTGTTTTTT
CASRPGQGEKLFF
>TRBD1|TRBV5-1|TRBJ1-6|-
TGCGCCAGCAGCTTGGATTTACAGGGGGGCGGTTCACCCCTCCACTTT
CASSLDLQGGGSPLHF
>TRBD1|TRBV2|TRBJ1-4|-
TGTGCCAGCACCACATTGGGACAGAAAAATGAAAAACTGTTTTTT
CASTTLGQKNEKLFF
>TRBD2|TRBV7-3|TRBJ2-1|-
TGTGCCAGCAGCTTAAGTTTTGGGGTTAGCGGGTCGTACAATGAGCAGTTCTTC
CASSLSFGVSGSYNEQFF
>TRBD2|TRBV6-5|TRBJ2-2|-
TGTGCCAGCAGCACCGGGACTAGGGCCGGGGAGCTGTTTTTT
CASSTGTRAGELFF
>TRBD1|TRBV4-3|TRBJ1-2|-
TGCGCCAGCAGCCCCTCGGGACAGACCTTGTTTGGGGGCTACACCTTC
CASSPSGQTLFGGYTF
>TRBD1|TRBV5-6|TRBJ1-1|-
TGTGCCAGCAGCCTCCCTGACAGGGGGAACACTGAAGCTTTCTTT
CASSLPDRGNTEAFF
>-|TRBV30|TRBJ1-4|-
TGTGCCTGGAGTGGGGGGGTAGGGAGTGAAAAACTGTTTTTT
CAWSGGVGSEKLFF
>TRBD1|TRBV9|TRBJ2-7|-
TGTGCCAGCAGCGTCCCAGGGACAGGGACCCCATTCCCCTACGAGCAGTACTTC
CASSVPGTGTPFPYEQYF
>TRBD1|TRBV16|TRBJ1-2|-
TGTGCCAGCAGCCAATCGGGACAGGGCTTGGAGGGCTACACCTTC
CASSQSGQGLEGYTF
>-|TRBV11-2|TRBJ2-7|-
TGTGCCAGCACCGTCCGAAATAACGGGTTAATGGAGCAGTACTTC
CASTVRNNGLMEQYF
>-|TRBV7-9|TRBJ1-6|few
TGTGCCAGCAGCTTGGGGTCAGGGGCGCCACCCCTCCACTTT
CASSLGSGAPPLHF
>-|TRBV27|TRBJ1-6|-
TGTGCCAGCAGTATGCGGGGGGCCCCATGGGGTTCACCCCTCCACTTT
CASSMRGAPWGSPLHF
>-|TRBV19|TRBJ2-7|once
TGTGCCAGTAGTATTCCCGGGGGAACCTACGAGCAGTACTTC
CASSIPGGTYEQYF
>-|TRBV29-1|TRBJ2-7|-
TGCAGCGTTGGCGGGGTGTGGGCGCAAAGCTCCTACGAGCAGTACTTC
CSVGGVWAQSSYEQYF
>-|TRBV27|TRBJ1-5|few
TGTGCCAGCAGTAAGACCCGGGAGTCGGATAGCAATCAGCCCCAGCATTTT
CASSKTRESDSNQPQHF
>-|TRBV6-5|TRBJ1-5|-
TGTGCCAGCAGTTACTCGACAGGATCGGATCAGCCCCAGCATTTT
CASSYSTGSDQPQHF
>TRBD2|TRBV6-5|TRBJ2-7|-
TGTGCCAGCAGTTACTCGATGGGGGGGATCGACGAGCAGTACTTC
CASSYSMGGIDEQYF
>TRBD1|TRBV27|TRBJ2-6|-
TGTGCCAGCAGTTTGCTCTTCGGGGTACAGGGGGCCCACTCTGGGGCCAACGTCCTGACTTTC
CASSLLFGVQGAHSGANVLTF
>-|TRBV9|TRBJ2-1|-
TGTGCCAGCAGCGCGAGGACAAGTTCCCCTAATGAGCAGTTCTTC
CASSARTSSPNEQFF
>-|TRBV6-2/TRBV6-3|TRBJ2-1|-
TGTGCCAGCAGTCAGGGGGGAGTCTACAATGAGCAGTTCTTC
CASSQGGVYNEQFF
>TRBD1|TRBV5-6|TRBJ1-5|-
TGTGCCAGCAGCAGGACCGGGACAGGGTATAGCAATCAGCCCCAGCATTTT
CASSRTGTGYSNQPQHF
>TRBD1|TRBV27|TRBJ1-5|-
TGTGCCAGCAGTAGATACAGGGGAGGCCAGCCCCAGCATTTT
CASSRYRGGQPQHF
>-|TRBV15|TRBJ2-3|-
TGTGCCACCAGCGGGGGACAAGTGAATGGCACAGATACGCAGTATTTT
CATSGGQVNGTDTQYF
>-|TRBV19|TRBJ2-5|-
TGTGCCAGTAGTACCCGAGAGACCCAGTACTTC
CASSTRETQYF
>-|TRBV5-1|TRBJ1-1|-
TGCGCCAGCCGGGGGGCGGTCACTCTGAACACTGAAGCTTTCTTT
CASRGAVTLNTEAFF
>TRBD1|TRBV30|TRBJ1-2|-
TGTGCCTGGGGTGACGACAGGGGGAGAGGCTACACCTTC
CAWGDDRGRGYTF
>TRBD1|TRBV3-1/TRBV3-2|TRBJ1-5|-
TGTGCCAGCAGCCAAACACGGGGACAGGGGGCACGTCAGCCCCAGCATTTT
CASSQTRGQGARQPQHF
>TRBD1|TRBV27|TRBJ1-4|-
TGTGCCAGCAGTTTAGCGACAGGGGCGGGCGAAAAACTGTTTTTT
CASSLATGAGEKLFF
>TRBD1|TRBV11-2|TRBJ2-7|few
TGTGCCAGCAGCTTCTACCGGGACAGCTCCTACGAGCAGTACTTC
CASSFYRDSSYEQYF
>TRBD1|TRBV15|TRBJ1-4|-
TGTGCCACCAGCGTTGGGACAGCAATAATTGAAAAACTGTTTTTT
CATSVGTAIIEKLFF
>-|TRBV10-3|TRBJ2-2|-
TGTGCCATCAGTGAGAGGTTACAAGGAGGCACCGGGGAGCTGTTTTTT
CAISERLQGGTGELFF
>-|TRBV24-1|TRBJ2-5|once
TGTGCCACCAGTGATCCTAGGACAGATTTCCAAGAGACCCAGTACTTC
CATSDPRTDFQETQYF
>TRBD2|TRBV7-3|TRBJ2-3|once
TGTGCCAGCAGCTCTAGCGGCGGGGCGGGTACGCAGTATTTT
CASSSSGGAGTQYF
>-|TRBV19|TRBJ1-2|-
TGTGCCAGTAGTATCTTGCCGAACGGCTATGGCTACACCTTC
CASSILPNGYGYTF
>-|TRBV6-5|TRBJ2-7|-
TGTGCCAGCAGTTACGGCCTAGATGTCTACGAGCAGTACTTC
CASSYGLDVYEQYF
>-|TRBV19|TRBJ1-5|-
TGTGCCAGTAAGCAAGGGGTAACATTGGGGGCCAATCAGCCCCAGCATTTT
CASKQGVTLGANQPQHF